This T cell receptor (beta chain) was sequenced during a study of blood T cell repertoires in COVID-19. Germline V gene sequence: CDR1 SGHAT, CDR2 FQNNGV. V was trimmed by 2 bases and J by 2 bases, leaving 10 bases between them. The CDR3 length is 15 residues. TCRdb keeps only in-frame clones here, not all; method: immunoSEQ multiplex PCR. The data show 250,000 or so clones, about 88% seen once. This clonotype was sampled from a woman aged 50 to 65 who had been exposed to COVID-19. This chain uses TRBV11-2 with TRBJ2-1; D is possibly TRBD2 (5 bases). The sample comprised PBMCs or T cells enriched from blood (not recorded which). The CDR3 DNA is TGTGCCAGCAGCTTACGTCTAGCCCCCTACAATGAGCAGTTCTTC. Protein: CASSLRLAPYNEQFF.